Listed below are T cell receptor beta chains from one sample, sequenced in a study of T cell repertoires in aging, cancer and after chemotherapy. TCRdb recomputed calls from the multiplex PCR reads with MiXCR, one row per CDR3 protein. Here the sample spans about 9,200 distinct CDR3 sequences, roughly two fifths being singletons. Material for sequencing was blood. These receptor sequences come from a human donor in good health. Both conserved end residues are trimmed from each CDR3.

v_gene	j_gene	len	CDR3aa
TRBV6-2/TRBV6-3	TRBJ2-1	14	ASSSPFSGAYNEQF
TRBV5-4	TRBJ2-5	12	ASSLVGGGETQY
TRBV30	TRBJ1-1	9	AWSGGTGAF
TRBV29-1	TRBJ2-5	12	SVVPSGLGETQY
TRBV11-1	TRBJ1-5	11	ASSSNSNQPQH
TRBV27	TRBJ1-6	12	ASSFGGKESPLH
TRBV12-3/TRBV12-4	TRBJ2-5	13	ASSLDRLDQETQY
TRBV7-2	TRBJ2-1	10	ASSSNRNEQF
TRBV7-6	TRBJ2-7	12	ASSPTGKGGEQY
TRBV15	TRBJ2-3	10	ATSRIGDTQY
TRBV6-1	TRBJ2-4	13	ASSEGKGWGNIQY
TRBV27	TRBJ2-3	14	ASSFSGTGVTDTQY
TRBV7-2	TRBJ2-1	13	ASSLDGQPHNEQF
TRBV30	TRBJ1-4	11	ACYGGGGEKLF
TRBV12-3/TRBV12-4	TRBJ2-3	15	ASSLAGRQGNTDTQY
TRBV27	TRBJ2-5	13	ASSFARAGAETQY
TRBV6-1	TRBJ2-5	11	ASSLLLTETQY
TRBV18	TRBJ2-7	13	ASSSGQTSSYEQY
TRBV20-1	TRBJ2-3	14	SATPRLAFLTDTQY
TRBV29-1	TRBJ1-1	11	SAGPTLNTEAF
TRBV5-4	TRBJ2-3	12	ASSSGRDTDTQY
TRBV7-9	TRBJ2-2	12	AGTGGGPTGELF
TRBV12-3/TRBV12-4	TRBJ1-3	13	ASSFSVGVGNTIY
TRBV6-5	TRBJ2-4	11	ASRGRPKNIQY
TRBV27	TRBJ2-3	15	ASSLSWASLSTDTQY
TRBV6-1	TRBJ2-7	12	ASSLRQSASEQY
TRBV5-1	TRBJ2-7	11	ASSSDWTYEQY
TRBV6-5	TRBJ2-7	14	ASSYLRTGVRNEQY
TRBV6-1	TRBJ2-1	14	ASSDPLGYPRDRKF
TRBV6-1	TRBJ2-3	13	ASSEALQGADTQY
TRBV7-2	TRBJ1-4	12	ASSAVGPLSKLF
TRBV12-3/TRBV12-4	TRBJ2-5	12	ASSRREGTETQY
TRBV18	TRBJ2-2	14	ASSPQGGRFTGELF
TRBV19	TRBJ2-2	14	ASKGGLAGGTGELF
TRBV6-1	TRBJ1-2	13	ASTKLLGANYGYT
TRBV30	TRBJ2-3	10	AWSQGRDTQY
TRBV5-1	TRBJ2-2	13	ASSLAGANTGELF
TRBV6-5	TRBJ2-5	12	ASKRARGVETQY
TRBV27	TRBJ2-1	13	ASSLSAQVGNEQF
TRBV5-4	TRBJ2-5	14	ASSLRTGKGQETQY
TRBV6-4	TRBJ2-1	11	ATSGGAYNEQF
TRBV5-4	TRBJ2-3	13	ASSLQLAGTDTQY
TRBV6-1	TRBJ2-2	16	ASSDTGRLAGVRRELF
TRBV6-1	TRBJ2-1	14	ASTDGLAGGLNEQF
TRBV18	TRBJ1-2	11	ASSRGTGEGYT
TRBV5-4	TRBJ2-7	12	ASSLQGSDYEQY
TRBV27	TRBJ2-6	14	ASSWNDLSGANVLT
TRBV27	TRBJ2-3	12	ASSLQLAGGIKY
TRBV27	TRBJ2-1	12	ASSIPGRSNEQF